These 2 T cell receptor beta chains were sequenced from one sample in a study of CD8 T cells in ankylosing spondylitis. TCRdb re-called the 5' RACE reads through MiXCR, storing one row per CDR3 protein. This table holds 40,000 to 50,000 distinct CDR3 sequences, approximately 3.6% found once. Input material: blood, either unsorted or a sorted T cell fraction (not recorded which). All receptors derive from a female donor with ankylosing spondylitis or in good health (not recorded which).

This clonotype was recorded many times. The rearrangement uses TRBV9 and TRBJ2-3; D not resolved. Per the germline V gene, CDR1 is SGDLS and CDR2 is YYNGEE. This CDR3 is built from 15 residues. Between the trimmed V and J ends, which lost 0 bases and 4 bases, there was a span of 12 bases. The DNA for the CDR3 is TGTGCCAGCAGCGTAGCTTCGTCCTTCGCAGATACGCAGTATTTT. This gives the protein CASSVASSFADTQYF.

This clonotype was counted many times. The rearrangement joins TRBV9 to TRBJ2-6; D perhaps matches TRBD2 (6 bases). Per the germline V gene, CDR1 is SGDLS and CDR2 is YYNGEE. The CDR3 totals 16 residues. The V gene lost 1 base and the J gene lost 2 bases, with 10 bases spanning the gap. DNA of the CDR3: TGTGCCAGCAGCGTAACGGGGGTGACTGGGGCCAACGTCCTGACTTTC. Protein: CASSVTGVTGANVLTF.